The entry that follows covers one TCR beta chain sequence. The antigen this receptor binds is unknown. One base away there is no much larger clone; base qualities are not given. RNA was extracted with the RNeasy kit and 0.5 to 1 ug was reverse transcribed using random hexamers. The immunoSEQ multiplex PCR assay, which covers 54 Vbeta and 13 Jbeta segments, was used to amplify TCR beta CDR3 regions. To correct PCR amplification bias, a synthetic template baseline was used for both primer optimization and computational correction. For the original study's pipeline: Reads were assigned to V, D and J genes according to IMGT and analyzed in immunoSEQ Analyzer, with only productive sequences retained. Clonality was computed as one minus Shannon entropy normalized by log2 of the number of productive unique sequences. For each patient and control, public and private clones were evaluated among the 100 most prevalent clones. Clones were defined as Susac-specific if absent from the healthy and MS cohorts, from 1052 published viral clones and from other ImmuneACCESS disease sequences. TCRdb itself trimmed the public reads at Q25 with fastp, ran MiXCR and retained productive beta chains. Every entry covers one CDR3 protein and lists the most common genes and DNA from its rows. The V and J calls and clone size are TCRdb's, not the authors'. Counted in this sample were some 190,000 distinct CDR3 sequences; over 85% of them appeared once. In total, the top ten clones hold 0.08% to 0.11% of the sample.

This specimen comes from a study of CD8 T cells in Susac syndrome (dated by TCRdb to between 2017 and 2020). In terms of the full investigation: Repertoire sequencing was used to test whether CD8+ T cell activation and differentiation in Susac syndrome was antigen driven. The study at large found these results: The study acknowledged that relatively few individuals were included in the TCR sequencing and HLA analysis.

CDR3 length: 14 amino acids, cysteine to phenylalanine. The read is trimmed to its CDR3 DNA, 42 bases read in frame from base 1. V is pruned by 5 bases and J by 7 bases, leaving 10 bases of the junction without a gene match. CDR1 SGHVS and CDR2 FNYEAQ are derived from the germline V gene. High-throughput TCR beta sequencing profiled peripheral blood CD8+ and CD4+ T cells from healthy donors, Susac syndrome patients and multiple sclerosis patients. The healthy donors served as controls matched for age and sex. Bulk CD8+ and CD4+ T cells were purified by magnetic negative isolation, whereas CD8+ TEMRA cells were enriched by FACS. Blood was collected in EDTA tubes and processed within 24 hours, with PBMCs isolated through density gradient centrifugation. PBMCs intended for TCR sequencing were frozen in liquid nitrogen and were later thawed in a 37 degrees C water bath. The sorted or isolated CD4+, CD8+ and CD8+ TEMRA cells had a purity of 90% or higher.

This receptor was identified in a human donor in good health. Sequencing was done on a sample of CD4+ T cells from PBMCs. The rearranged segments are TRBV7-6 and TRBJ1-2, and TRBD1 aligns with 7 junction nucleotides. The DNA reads TGTGCCAGCAGCCCTGGACAGGTTTCGGCTGGCTACACCTTC. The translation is CASSPGQVSAGYTF.